Shown below are 21 T cell receptor beta chains from a single sample sequenced in a study of monozygotic twins with inflammatory bowel disease. TCRdb re-called the 5' RACE reads, yielding one record per CDR3 amino acid sequence without DNA. The sample totals fewer than 110,000 distinct CDR3 sequences. Sequenced input: blood. Source of these receptors: a human donor with ulcerative colitis or Crohn's disease, or a healthy co-twin of an affected twin (not recorded which).

The genes are TRBV3-1 and TRBJ1-1; TCRdb indicates TRBD1, and absent DNA this call remains unverified. This CDR3 is built from 16 residues. Germline CDR1 LGHDT, CDR2 YNNKEL (reference sequence). CDR3 protein: CASSQALRRGRTEAFF. The full variable domain, rest sourced from reference TRBV3-1 and TRBJ1-1, is DTAVSQTPKYLVTQMGNDKSIKCEQNLGHDTMYWYKQDSKKFLKIMFSYNNKELIINETVPNRFSPKSPDKAHLNLHINSLELGDSAVYFCASSQALRRGRTEAFFGQGTRLTVV.

This chain joins TRBV30 and TRBJ2-7. The length of the CDR3 is 16 residues. Germline V gene lookup returns CDR1 GTSNPN and CDR2 SVGIG (reference sequence). The CDR3 here is CAWKPNPSPYGYEQYF.

The V call is TRBV5-6, the J call TRBJ2-1; absent DNA, TCRdb's TRBD2 call cannot be checked. CDR3 size: 18 residues. In germline, CDR1 is SGHDT, CDR2 YYEEEE. The chain's CDR3 is CASSLELAGGPSYNEQFF.

The chain combines TRBV20-1 with TRBJ2-7. Germline V CDR1 and CDR2: DFQATT, SNEGSKA (reference sequence). The CDR3 covers 11 residues. CDR3 in amino acids: CSASLGYEQYF.

The chain couples TRBV19 to TRBJ1-2; TCRdb outputs TRBD1, but without DNA this stays unchecked. This CDR3 contains 14 residues. The germline gives CDR1 LNHDA, CDR2 SQIVND (reference sequence). CDR3 amino acids: CASKDRARNYGYTF.

The chain recombines TRBV5-4 with TRBJ2-2. Germline CDR1 SGHNT, CDR2 YYREEE (reference sequence). The CDR3 totals 11 residues. The CDR3 protein is CASRLGGELFF.

The chain employs TRBV7-6 and TRBJ1-6; TCRdb gives TRBD1 as the D gene, but with no DNA this cannot be confirmed. The CDR3 has 16 amino acids. CDR1 and CDR2 from the germline V gene are SGHVS and FNYEAQ. The CDR3 sequence is CASSFSTPGPNSPLHF. The variable domain in full, with the rest retrieved from reference TRBV7-6 and TRBJ1-6, is GAGVSQSPRYKVTKRGQDVALRCDPISGHVSLYWYRQALGQGPEFLTYFNYEAQQDKSGLPNDRFSAERPEGSISTLTIQRTEQRDSAMYRCASSFSTPGPNSPLHFGNGTRLTVT.

V gene TRBV18 combines with J gene TRBJ1-1. The CDR3 covers 14 residues. Looked up from germline, CDR1 is KGHSH and CDR2 is LQKENI. The CDR3 loop reads CASSREAVNTEAFF.

The chain couples TRBV6-1 to TRBJ2-2; TCRdb's D call, TRBD2, is unchecked because there is no DNA. The CDR3 is made up of 17 amino acids. CDR1 and CDR2 from the germline V gene are MNHNS and SASEGT. The CDR3 sequence: CASSNTGLAGNTGELFF.

The chain is built from TRBV6-6 and TRBJ2-1; the D call from TCRdb, TRBD2, cannot be confirmed without DNA. The germline gives CDR1 MNHNY, CDR2 SVGAGI (reference sequence). The CDR3 totals 13 residues. This CDR3 reads CASSYGGGLEQFF.

This rearrangement joins TRBV7-2 to TRBJ2-2; TCRdb outputs TRBD2, but without DNA this stays unchecked. CDR3 length: 18 amino acids. Germline CDR1 reads SGHTA; CDR2 reads FQGNSA. This CDR3 is CASSLAWRGGANTGELFF. The whole variable domain, filled in from reference TRBV7-2 and TRBJ2-2, reads GAGVSQSPSNKVTEKGKDVELRCDPISGHTALYWYRQSLGQGLEFLIYFQGNSAPDKSGLPSDRFSAERTGGSVSTLTIQRTQQEDSAVYLCASSLAWRGGANTGELFFGEGSRLTVL.

The rearrangement uses TRBV29-1 and TRBJ2-7; with no DNA, the TCRdb D assignment of TRBD2 cannot be verified. In germline, CDR1 is SQVTM, CDR2 ANQGSEA. CDR3 length: 14 amino acids. The CDR3: CSAMIAGGAYEQYF.

The chain combines TRBV19 with TRBJ2-5. This CDR3 has 14 amino acids. Germline V gene sequence: CDR1 LNHDA, CDR2 SQIVND (reference sequence). CDR3: CASSIGFPKETQYF.

The chain employs TRBV20-1 and TRBJ1-4; checking the TCRdb D call of TRBD1 is not possible without DNA. The germline gives CDR1 DFQATT, CDR2 SNEGSKA (reference sequence). The CDR3 is 16 amino acids. The CDR3 sequence is CSARETSGGRNEKLFF.

The rearrangement uses TRBV7-2 and TRBJ2-5; the D call from TCRdb, TRBD1, cannot be confirmed without DNA. Germline loops: CDR1 SGHTA, CDR2 FQGNSA. The CDR3 contains 13 residues. This CDR3 reads CASSLEGTETQYF.

The chain links TRBV7-2 to TRBJ1-1; as DNA is missing, the TRBD1 call by TCRdb cannot be tested. The CDR3 contains 17 residues. CDR1 is SGHTA, CDR2 FQGNSA, per germline. CDR3 in amino acids: CASSPGGQGGKNTEAFF.

The chain is built from TRBV6-1 and TRBJ2-6; without DNA, the TCRdb call of TRBD1 cannot be checked. The CDR3 is 16 residues long. CDR1 MNHNS and CDR2 SASEGT come from the germline V gene. The CDR3 region is CASEAGKSSGANVLTF.

This chain links TRBV4-2 with TRBJ2-1. CDR3 length: 18 residues. Germline CDR1 reads LGHNA; CDR2 reads YNFKEQ. This CDR3 is CASSQDSQPISSYNEQFF.

The chain carries TRBV6-2 or TRBV6-3 and TRBJ2-5; the D call from TCRdb, TRBD2, cannot be confirmed without DNA. Germline V gene data show CDR1 as MNHEY and CDR2 as SVGEGT. CDR3 length: 13 residues. CDR3 loop: CASKTSGQETQYF.

The chain combines TRBV5-1 with TRBJ1-4; TCRdb's D call of TRBD1 is untestable without DNA. CDR1 and CDR2 (germline): SGHRS, YFSETQ. The CDR3 extends over 14 amino acids. The CDR3 sequence is CAGSSGSTNEKLFF. The full variable domain, with the rest looked up from reference TRBV5-1 and TRBJ1-4, is KAGVTQTPRYLIKTRGQQVTLSCSPISGHRSVSWYQQTPGQGLQFLFEYFSETQRNKGNFPGRFSGRQFSNSRSEMNVSTLELGDSALYLCAGSSGSTNEKLFFGSGTQLSVL.

This chain joins TRBV18 and TRBJ2-7; TCRdb designates TRBD1, a call that cannot be tested without DNA. Germline CDR1 and CDR2: KGHSH and LQKENI. The CDR3 spans 14 residues. CDR3 residues: CASSFSLGDYEQYF.